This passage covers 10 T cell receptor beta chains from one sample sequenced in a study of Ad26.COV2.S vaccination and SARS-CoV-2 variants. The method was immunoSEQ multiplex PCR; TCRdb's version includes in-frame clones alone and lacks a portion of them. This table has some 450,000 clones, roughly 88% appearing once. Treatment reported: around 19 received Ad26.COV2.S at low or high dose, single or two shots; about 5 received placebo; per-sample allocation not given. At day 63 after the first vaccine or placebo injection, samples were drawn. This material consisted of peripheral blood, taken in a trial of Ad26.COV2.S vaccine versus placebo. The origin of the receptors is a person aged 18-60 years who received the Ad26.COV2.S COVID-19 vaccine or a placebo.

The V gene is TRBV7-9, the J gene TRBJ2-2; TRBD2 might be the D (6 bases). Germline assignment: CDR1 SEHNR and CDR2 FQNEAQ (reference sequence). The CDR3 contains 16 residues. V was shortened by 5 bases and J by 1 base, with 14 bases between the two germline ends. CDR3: CASSGWDLKNTGELFF. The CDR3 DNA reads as TGTGCCAGCAGCGGCTGGGACTTAAAGAACACCGGGGAGCTGTTTTTT.

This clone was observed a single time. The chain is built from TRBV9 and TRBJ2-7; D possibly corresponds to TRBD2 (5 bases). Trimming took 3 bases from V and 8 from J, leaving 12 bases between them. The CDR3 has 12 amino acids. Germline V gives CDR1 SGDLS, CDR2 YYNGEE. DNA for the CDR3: TGTGCCAGCAGCGGGACTTCCGGTAAGCAGTACTTC. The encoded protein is CASSGTSGKQYF.

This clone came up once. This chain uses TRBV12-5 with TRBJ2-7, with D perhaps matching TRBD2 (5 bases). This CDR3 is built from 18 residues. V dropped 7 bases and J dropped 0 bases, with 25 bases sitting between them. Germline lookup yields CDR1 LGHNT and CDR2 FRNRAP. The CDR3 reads CASANLLGVPSASYEQYF. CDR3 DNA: TGTGCTAGTGCCAACCTGCTGGGAGTCCCAAGTGCCTCCTACGAGCAGTACTTC. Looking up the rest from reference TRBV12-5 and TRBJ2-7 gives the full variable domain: DARVTQTPRHKVTEMGQEVTMRCQPILGHNTVFWYRQTMMQGLELLAYFRNRAPLDDSGMPKDRFSAEMPDATLATLKIQPSEPRDSAVYFCASANLLGVPSASYEQYFGPGTRLTVT.

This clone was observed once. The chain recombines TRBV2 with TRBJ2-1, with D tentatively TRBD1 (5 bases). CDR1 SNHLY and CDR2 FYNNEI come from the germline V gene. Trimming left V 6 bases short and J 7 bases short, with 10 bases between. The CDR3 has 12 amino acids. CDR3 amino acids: CASSDGQNEQFF. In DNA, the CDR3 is TGTGCCAGCAGCGACGGACAAAATGAGCAGTTCTTC.

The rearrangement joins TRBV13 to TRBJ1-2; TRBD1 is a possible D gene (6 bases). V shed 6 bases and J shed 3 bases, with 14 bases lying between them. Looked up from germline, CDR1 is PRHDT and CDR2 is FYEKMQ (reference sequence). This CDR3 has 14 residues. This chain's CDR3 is CASRTRGVDYGYTF. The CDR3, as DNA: TGTGCCAGCAGGACCAGGGGAGTCGACTATGGCTACACCTTC.

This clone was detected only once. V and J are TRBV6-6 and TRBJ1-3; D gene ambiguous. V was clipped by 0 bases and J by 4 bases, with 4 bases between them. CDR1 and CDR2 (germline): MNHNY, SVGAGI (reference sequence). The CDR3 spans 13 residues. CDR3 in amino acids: CASSYSTGNTIYF. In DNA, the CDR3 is TGTGCCAGCAGTTACTCGACAGGAAACACCATATATTTT.

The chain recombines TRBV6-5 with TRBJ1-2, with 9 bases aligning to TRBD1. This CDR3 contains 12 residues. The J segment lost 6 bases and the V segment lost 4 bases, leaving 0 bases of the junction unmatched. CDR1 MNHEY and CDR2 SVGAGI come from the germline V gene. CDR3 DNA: TGTGCCAGCAGTTGGGACAGGGATGGCTACACCTTC. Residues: CASSWDRDGYTF.

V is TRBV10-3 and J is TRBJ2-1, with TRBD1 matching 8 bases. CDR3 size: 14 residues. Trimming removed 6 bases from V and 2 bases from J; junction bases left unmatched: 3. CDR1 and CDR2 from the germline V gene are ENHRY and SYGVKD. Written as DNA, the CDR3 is TGTGCCATCAGCCGGGACAGGACCTACAATGAGCAGTTCTTC. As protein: CAISRDRTYNEQFF.

The CDR3 region has the DNA TGTGCCAGCAGTTCGGTCAACCCCCAGGAGCAGTACTTC. This gives the protein CASSSVNPQEQYF. The chain employs TRBV28 and TRBJ2-7; D call uncertain. CDR1 is MDHEN and CDR2 is SYDVKM in the germline V gene. V was shortened by 4 bases and J by 7 bases, with 14 bases between the two germline ends. The CDR3 runs to 13 residues.

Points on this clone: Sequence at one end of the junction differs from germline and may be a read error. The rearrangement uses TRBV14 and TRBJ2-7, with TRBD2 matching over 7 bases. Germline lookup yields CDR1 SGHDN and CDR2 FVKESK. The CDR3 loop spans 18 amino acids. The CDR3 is CASSPTSVRSGTSSEQYF. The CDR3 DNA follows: TGTGCCAGCAGCCCAACTAGCGTCAGGTCAGGCACCTCCTCCGAGCAGTACTTC.